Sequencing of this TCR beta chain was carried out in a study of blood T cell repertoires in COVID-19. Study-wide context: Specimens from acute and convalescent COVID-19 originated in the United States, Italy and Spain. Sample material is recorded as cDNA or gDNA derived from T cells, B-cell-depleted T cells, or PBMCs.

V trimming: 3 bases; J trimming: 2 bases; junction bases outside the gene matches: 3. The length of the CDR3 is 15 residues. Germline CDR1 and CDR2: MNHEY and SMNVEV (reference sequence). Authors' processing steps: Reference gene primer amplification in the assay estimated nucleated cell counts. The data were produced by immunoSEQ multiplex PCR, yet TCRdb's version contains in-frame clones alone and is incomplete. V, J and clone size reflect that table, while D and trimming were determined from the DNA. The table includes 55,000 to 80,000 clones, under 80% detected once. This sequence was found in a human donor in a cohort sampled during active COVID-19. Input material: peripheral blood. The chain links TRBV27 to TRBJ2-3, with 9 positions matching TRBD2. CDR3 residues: CASSFQRGATDTQYF. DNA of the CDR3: TGTGCCAGCAGTTTCCAGCGGGGGGCCACAGATACGCAGTATTTT.